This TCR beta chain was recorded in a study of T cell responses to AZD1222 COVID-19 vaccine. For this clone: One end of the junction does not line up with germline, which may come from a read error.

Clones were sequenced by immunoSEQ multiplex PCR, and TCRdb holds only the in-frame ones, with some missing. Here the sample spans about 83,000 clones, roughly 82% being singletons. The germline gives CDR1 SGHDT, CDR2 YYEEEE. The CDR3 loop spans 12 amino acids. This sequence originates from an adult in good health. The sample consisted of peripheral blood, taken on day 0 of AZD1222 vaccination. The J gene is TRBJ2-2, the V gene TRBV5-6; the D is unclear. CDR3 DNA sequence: TGTGCCAGCAGCTTGGCGGACGGGCAGCTGTTTTTT. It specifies CASSLADGQLFF.